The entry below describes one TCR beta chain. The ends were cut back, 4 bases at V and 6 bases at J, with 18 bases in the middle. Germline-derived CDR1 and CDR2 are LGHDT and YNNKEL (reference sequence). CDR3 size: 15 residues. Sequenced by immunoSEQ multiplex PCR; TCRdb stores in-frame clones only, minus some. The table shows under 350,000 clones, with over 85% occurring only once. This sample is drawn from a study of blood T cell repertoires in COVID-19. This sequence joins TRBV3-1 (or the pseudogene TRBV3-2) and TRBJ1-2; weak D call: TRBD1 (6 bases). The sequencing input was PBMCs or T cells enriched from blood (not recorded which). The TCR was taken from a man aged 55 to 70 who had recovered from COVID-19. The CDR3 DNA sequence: TGTGCCAGCAGCCCCCGTCCTAACAGGGCAGATGGCTACACCTTC. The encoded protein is CASSPRPNRADGYTF.